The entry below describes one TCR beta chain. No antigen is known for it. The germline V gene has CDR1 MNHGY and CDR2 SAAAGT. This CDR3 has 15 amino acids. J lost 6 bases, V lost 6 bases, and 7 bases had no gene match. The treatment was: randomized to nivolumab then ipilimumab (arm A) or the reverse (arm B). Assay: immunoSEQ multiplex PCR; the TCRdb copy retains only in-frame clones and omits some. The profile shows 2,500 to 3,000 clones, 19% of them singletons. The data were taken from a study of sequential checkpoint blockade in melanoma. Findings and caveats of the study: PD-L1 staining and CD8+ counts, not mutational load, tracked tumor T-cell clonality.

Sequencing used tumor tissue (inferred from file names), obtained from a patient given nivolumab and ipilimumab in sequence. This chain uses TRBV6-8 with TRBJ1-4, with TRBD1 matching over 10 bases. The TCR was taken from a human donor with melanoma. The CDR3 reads CASSRTGTGDEKLFF. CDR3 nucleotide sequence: TGTGCCAGCAGCCGGACCGGGACAGGGGATGAAAAACTGTTTTTT.